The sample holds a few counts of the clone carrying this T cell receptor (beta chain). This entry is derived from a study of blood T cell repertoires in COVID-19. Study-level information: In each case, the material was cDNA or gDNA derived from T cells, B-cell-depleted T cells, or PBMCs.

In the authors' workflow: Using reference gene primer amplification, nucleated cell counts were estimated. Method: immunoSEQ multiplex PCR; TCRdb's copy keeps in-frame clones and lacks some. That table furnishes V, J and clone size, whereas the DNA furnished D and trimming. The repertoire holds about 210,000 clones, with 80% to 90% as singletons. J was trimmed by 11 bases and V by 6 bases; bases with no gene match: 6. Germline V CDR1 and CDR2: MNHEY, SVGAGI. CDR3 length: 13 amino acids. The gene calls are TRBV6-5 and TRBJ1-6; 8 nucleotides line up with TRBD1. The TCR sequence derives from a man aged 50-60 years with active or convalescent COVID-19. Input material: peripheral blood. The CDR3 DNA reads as TGTGCCAGCAGATCCCCGGGACAGGCACCCCTCCACTTT. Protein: CASRSPGQAPLHF.